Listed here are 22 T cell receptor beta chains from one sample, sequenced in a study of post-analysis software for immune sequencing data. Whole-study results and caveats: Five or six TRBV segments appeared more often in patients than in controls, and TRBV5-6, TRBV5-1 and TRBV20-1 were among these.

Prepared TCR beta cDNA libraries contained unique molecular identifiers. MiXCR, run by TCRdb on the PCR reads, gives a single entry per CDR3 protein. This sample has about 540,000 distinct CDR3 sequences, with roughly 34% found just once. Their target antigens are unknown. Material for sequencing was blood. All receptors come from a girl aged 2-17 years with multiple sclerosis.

CDR3 DNA sequence: TGTGCCAGCTCCCTCTCCAGGCGGGTTAGCACAGATACGCAGTATTTT. Its protein is CASSLSRRVSTDTQYF. The gene calls are TRBV12-3 or TRBV12-4 and TRBJ2-3; possible D gene TRBD2, 5 bases. The CDR3 covers 16 residues. V was clipped by 8 bases and J by 0 bases, with 18 bases between them.

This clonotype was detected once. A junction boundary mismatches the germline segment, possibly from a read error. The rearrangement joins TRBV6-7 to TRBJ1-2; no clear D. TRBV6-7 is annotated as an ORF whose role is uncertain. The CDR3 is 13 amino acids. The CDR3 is CASSYGVNYGYIF. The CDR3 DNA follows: TGTGCCAGCAGTTACGGGGTGAACTATGGCTACATCTTC.

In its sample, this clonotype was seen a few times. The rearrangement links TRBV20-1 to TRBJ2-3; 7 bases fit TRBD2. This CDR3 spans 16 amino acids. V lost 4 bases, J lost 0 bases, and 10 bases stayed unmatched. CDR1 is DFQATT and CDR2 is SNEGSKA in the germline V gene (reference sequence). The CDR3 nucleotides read TGCAGTGCTATTCTCGGAGAGCGGGGAAGCACAGATACGCAGTATTTT. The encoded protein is CSAILGERGSTDTQYF.

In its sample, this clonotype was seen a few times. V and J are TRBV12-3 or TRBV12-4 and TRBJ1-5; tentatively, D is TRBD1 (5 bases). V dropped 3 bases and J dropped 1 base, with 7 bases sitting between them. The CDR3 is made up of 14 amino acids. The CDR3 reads CASSFRDSNQPQHF. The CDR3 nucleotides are TGTGCCAGCAGTTTCCGGGACAGCAATCAGCCCCAGCATTTT.

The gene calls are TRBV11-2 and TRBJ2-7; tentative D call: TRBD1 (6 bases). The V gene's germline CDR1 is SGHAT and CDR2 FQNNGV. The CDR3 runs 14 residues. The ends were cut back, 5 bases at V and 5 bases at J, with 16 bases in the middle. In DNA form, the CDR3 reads TGTGCCAGCAGCAATCCTCTTGGGGGCCACGAGCAGTACTTC. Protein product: CASSNPLGGHEQYF.

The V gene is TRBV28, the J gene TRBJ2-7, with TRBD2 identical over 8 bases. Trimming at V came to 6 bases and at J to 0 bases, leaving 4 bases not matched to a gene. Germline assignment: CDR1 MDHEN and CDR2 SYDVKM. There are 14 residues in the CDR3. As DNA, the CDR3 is TGTGCCAGCAGACGGAGCGGGGGCTCCTACGAGCAGTACTTC. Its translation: CASRRSGGSYEQYF.

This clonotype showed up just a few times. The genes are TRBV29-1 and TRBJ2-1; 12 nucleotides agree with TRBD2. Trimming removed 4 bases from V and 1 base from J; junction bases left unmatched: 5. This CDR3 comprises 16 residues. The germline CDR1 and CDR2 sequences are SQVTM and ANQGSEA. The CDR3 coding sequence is TGCAGCGTTGGGGGAGGGACTAGCGGGTCCTACAATGAGCAGTTCTTC. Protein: CSVGGGTSGSYNEQFF.

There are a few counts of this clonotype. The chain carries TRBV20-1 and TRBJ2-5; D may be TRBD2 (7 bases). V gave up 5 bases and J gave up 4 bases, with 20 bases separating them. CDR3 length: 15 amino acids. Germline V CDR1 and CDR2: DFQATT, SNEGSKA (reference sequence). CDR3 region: CSAWGRWGGRETQYF. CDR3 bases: TGCAGTGCTTGGGGCCGTTGGGGGGGCAGAGAGACCCAGTACTTC.

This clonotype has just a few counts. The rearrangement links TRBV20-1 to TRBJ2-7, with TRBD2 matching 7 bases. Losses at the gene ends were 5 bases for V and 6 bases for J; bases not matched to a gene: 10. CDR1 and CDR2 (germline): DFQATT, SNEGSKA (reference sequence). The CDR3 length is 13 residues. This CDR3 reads CSAPSFGRSEQYF. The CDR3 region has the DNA TGCAGTGCTCCCTCGTTCGGGAGGTCCGAGCAGTACTTC.

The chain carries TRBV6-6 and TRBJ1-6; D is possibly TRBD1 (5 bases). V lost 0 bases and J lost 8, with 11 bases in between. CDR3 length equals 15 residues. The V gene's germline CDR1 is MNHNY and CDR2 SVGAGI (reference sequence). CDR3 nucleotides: TGTGCCAGCAGTTACTCGGGGCAGGAGGATTCACCCCTCCACTTT. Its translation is CASSYSGQEDSPLHF.

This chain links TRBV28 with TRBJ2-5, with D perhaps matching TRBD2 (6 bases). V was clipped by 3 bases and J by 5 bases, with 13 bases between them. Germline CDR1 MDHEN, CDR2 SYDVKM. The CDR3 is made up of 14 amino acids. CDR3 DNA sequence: TGTGCCAGCAGTTTGAGGAGGGAACGGGAGACCCAGTACTTC. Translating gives CASSLRRERETQYF. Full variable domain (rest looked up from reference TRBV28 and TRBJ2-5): DVKVTQSSRYLVKRTGEKVFLECVQDMDHENMFWYRQDPGLGLRLIYFSYDVKMKEKGDIPEGYSVSREKKERFSLILESASTNQTSMYLCASSLRRERETQYFGPGTRLLVL.

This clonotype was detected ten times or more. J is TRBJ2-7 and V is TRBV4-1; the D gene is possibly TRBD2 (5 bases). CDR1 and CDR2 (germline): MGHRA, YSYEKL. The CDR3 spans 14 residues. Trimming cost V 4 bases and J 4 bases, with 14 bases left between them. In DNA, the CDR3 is TGCGCCAGCAGCCCGCGGGTCTTGAGTTACGAGCAGTACTTC. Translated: CASSPRVLSYEQYF.

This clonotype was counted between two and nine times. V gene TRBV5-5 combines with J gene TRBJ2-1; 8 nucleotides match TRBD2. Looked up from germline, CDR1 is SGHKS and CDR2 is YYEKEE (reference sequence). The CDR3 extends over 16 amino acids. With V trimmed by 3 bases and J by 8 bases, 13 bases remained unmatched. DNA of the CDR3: TGTGCCAGCAGCTGGGGTCGGAGCGGGGGTCTCGATGAGCAGTTCTTC. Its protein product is CASSWGRSGGLDEQFF.

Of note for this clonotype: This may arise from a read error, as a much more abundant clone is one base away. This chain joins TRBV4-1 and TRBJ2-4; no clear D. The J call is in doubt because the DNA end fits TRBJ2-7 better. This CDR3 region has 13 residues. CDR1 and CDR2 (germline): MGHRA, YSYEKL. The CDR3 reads CASNQDWGYEQYF. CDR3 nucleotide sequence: TGCGCCAGCAACCAAGATTGGGGATACGAGCAGTACTTC.

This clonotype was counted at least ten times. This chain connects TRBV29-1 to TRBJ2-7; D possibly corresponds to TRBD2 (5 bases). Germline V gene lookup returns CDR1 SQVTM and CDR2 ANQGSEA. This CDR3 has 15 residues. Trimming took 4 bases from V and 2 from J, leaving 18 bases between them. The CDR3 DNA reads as TGCAGCGTTGCCGTCGCGGGTAAGGGTCCCTACGAGCAGTACTTC. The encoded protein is CSVAVAGKGPYEQYF.

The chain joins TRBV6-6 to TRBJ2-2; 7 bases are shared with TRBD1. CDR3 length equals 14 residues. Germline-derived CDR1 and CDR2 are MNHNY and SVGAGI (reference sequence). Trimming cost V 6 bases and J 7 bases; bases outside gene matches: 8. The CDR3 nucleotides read TGTGCCAGCAGGCCTACAGGGGTTGGCGGGGAGCTGTTTTTT. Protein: CASRPTGVGGELFF.

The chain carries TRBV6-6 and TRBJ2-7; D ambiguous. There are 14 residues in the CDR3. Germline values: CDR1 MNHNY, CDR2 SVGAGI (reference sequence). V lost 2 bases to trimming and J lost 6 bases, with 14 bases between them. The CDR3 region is CASSYQRTGSEQYF. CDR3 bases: TGTGCCAGCAGTTACCAGCGAACCGGCTCCGAGCAGTACTTC.

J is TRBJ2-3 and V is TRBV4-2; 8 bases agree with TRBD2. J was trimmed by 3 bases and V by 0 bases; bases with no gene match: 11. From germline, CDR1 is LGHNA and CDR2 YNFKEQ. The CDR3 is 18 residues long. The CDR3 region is CASSQDLGGGIGTDTQYF. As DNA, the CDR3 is TGTGCCAGCAGCCAAGATCTAGGCGGGGGGATAGGTACAGATACGCAGTATTTT.

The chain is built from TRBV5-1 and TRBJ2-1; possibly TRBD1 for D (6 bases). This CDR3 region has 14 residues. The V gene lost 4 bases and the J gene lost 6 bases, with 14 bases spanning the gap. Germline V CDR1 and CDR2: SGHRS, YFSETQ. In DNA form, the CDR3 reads TGCGCCAGCAGCACGGGAACCAGGGGCAATGAGCAGTTCTTC. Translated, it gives CASSTGTRGNEQFF. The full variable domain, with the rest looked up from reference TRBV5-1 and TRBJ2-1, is KAGVTQTPRYLIKTRGQQVTLSCSPISGHRSVSWYQQTPGQGLQFLFEYFSETQRNKGNFPGRFSGRQFSNSRSEMNVSTLELGDSALYLCASSTGTRGNEQFFGPGTRLTVL.

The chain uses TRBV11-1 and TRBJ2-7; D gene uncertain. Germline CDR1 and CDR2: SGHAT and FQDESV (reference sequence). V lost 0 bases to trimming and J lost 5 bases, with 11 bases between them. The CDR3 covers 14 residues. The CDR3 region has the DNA TGTGCCAGCAGCTTAGCGGCCAAGGAGCACGAGCAGTACTTC. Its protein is CASSLAAKEHEQYF. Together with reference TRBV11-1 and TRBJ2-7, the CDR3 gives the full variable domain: EAEVAQSPRYKITEKSQAVAFWCDPISGHATLYWYRQILGQGPELLVQFQDESVVDDSQLPKDRFSAERLKGVDSTLKIQPAELGDSAMYLCASSLAAKEHEQYFGPGTRLTVT.

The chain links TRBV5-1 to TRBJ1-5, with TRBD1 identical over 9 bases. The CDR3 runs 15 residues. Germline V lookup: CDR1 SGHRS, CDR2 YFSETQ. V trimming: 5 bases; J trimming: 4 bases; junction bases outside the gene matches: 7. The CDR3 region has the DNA TGCGCCAGCAGATTAGGACAGGGGAAAAATCAGCCCCAGCATTTT. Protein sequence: CASRLGQGKNQPQHF.

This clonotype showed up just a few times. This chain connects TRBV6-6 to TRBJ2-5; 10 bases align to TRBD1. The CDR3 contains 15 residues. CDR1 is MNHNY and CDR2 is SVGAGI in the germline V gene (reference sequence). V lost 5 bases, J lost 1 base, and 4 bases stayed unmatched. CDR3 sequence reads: CASSPRDRGQETQYF. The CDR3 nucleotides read TGTGCCAGCAGTCCTCGGGACAGGGGCCAAGAGACCCAGTACTTC.